The present TCR beta chain was sequenced within a study of early T cells in non-severe SARS-CoV-2 infection. Study background: Sequencing of bulk RNA from unsorted whole blood was done, without chain pairing. Study observations and caveats: In VDJdb matching, anti-spike CD8 responses were favored while private and CD4 specificities went missing.

Attachment of unique molecular identifiers to individual cDNA molecules was performed. Each CDR3 protein is one row after TCRdb ran MiXCR on the 5' RACE reads. The sample has roughly 75,000 distinct CDR3 sequences; about an eighth are singletons. This clonotype was counted a few times. What it binds is unknown. Germline loops: CDR1 SQVTM, CDR2 ANQGSEA. The CDR3 length is 15 residues. Trimming removed 7 bases at V and 3 bases at J, with 16 bases between. Sequencing was done on a sample of whole blood. The rearrangement links TRBV29-1 to TRBJ2-6; the D is unclear. The TCR sequence derives from an adult who was a healthcare worker with PCR-confirmed SARS-CoV-2 infection or an uninfected control (not recorded which). The CDR3 nucleotides read TGCAGCGCTTTGGAGACGGCCTTTGGGGCCAACGTCCTGACTTTC. It codes for CSALETAFGANVLTF.